This entry features one TCR beta chain sequence. Its specificity is not known. This CDR3 has 15 residues. Trimming left V 4 bases short and J 3 bases short, with 10 bases between. The germline gives CDR1 MDHEN, CDR2 SYDVKM. PCR was performed using 60 Vbeta and 13 Jbeta primers. Only in-frame clones appear in the TCRdb table, and some are missing; sequencing was by immunoSEQ multiplex PCR. The repertoire holds over 40,000 clones, about 60% seen once, with 12% in the top ten. This specimen belongs to a study of cytomegalovirus exposure and HLA in healthy donors. General study points: What was likely a sequencing artifact was a cluster of highly shared sequence variants.

The donors, nominally healthy at sampling, likely had unrecorded immune exposures. The receptor was isolated from a man between 60 and 75 years old in good health and CMV-seropositive. This chain uses TRBV28 with TRBJ2-6; a possible D gene is TRBD1 (6 bases). The sequenced sample consisted of PBMCs. The CDR3 is CASSSTGNGANVLTF. The CDR3 bases are TGTGCCAGCAGTTCAACAGGGAATGGGGCCAACGTCCTGACTTTC.